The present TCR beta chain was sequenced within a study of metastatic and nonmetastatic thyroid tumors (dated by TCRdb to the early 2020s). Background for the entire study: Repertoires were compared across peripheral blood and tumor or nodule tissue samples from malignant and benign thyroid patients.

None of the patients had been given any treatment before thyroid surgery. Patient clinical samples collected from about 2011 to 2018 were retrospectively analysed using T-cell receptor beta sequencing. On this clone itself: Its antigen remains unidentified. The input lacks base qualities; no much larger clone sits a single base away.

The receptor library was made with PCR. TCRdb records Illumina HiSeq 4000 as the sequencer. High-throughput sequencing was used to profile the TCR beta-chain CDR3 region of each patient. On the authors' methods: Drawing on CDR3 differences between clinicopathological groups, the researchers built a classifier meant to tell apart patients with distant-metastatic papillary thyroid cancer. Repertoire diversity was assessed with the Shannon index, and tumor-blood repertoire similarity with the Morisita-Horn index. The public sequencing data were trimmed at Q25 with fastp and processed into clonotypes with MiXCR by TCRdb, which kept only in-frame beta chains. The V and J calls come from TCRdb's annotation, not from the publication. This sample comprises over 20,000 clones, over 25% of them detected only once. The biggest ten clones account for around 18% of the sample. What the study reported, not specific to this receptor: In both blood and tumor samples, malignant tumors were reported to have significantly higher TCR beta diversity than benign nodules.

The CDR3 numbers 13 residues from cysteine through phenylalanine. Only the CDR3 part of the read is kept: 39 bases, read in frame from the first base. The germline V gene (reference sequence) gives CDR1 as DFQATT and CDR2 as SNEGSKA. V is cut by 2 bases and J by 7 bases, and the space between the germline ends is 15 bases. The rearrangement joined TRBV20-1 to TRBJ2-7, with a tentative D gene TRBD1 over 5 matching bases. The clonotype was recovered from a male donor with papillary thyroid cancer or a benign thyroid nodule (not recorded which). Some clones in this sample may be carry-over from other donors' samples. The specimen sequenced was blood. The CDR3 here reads CSARRPLQEEQYF. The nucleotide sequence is TGCAGTGCTAGACGTCCTTTACAGGAGGAGCAGTACTTC.